The next 29 T cell receptor beta chains were all read from a single sample in a study of blood T cell repertoires in COVID-19. The method was immunoSEQ multiplex PCR; TCRdb's version includes in-frame clones alone and lacks a portion of them. The sample holds fewer than 250,000 clones, 85% to 90% seen once. Material for sequencing was peripheral blood. These receptors were collected from a woman in her 70s with acute or convalescent COVID-19.

Notes on this clone: The junction shows a germline mismatch at one end, possibly a read error. The genes are TRBV29-1 and TRBJ1-2; tentative D call: TRBD1 (5 bases). The CDR3 covers 11 residues. Germline V gene lookup returns CDR1 SQVTM and CDR2 ANQGSEA. This CDR3 reads CSVVDTRRASF. CDR3 in DNA: TGCAGCGTTGTGGACACCCGTAGGGCTTCCTTC.

The rearrangement links TRBV10-3 to TRBJ2-1; D possibly corresponds to TRBD2 (6 bases). Trimming removed 0 bases at V and 8 bases at J, with 14 bases between. The germline gives CDR1 ENHRY, CDR2 SYGVKD. The CDR3 is 15 amino acids. Here the CDR3 reads CAISESNGGRDEQFF. Here the CDR3 DNA reads TGTGCCATCAGTGAGTCGAACGGGGGTAGGGATGAGCAGTTCTTC.

Comments on this clone: Other DNA variants within this sample encode the same CDR3. The chain recombines TRBV7-2 with TRBJ1-3; TRBD1 matches 7 bases. This CDR3 comprises 15 residues. Unmatched junction bases numbered 11, after V lost 5 bases and J lost 7 bases. Germline loops: CDR1 SGHTA, CDR2 FQGNSA. CDR3 protein: CASSPRQGSGNTIYF. The CDR3 DNA follows: TGTGCCAGCAGCCCCCGACAGGGTTCAGGGAACACCATATATTTT.

The chain carries TRBV6-5 and TRBJ1-2, with D tentatively TRBD1 (6 bases). The V end was cut by 7 bases, the J end by 4 bases, with 16 bases between. Germline assignment: CDR1 MNHEY and CDR2 SVGAGI. The CDR3 contains 14 residues. The CDR3 DNA is TGTGCCAGCACCAGCGCACAGGGCAGCTATGGCTACACCTTC. Protein product: CASTSAQGSYGYTF.

The genes are TRBV6-1 and TRBJ1-1; TRBD1 might be the D (6 bases). There are 15 residues in the CDR3. Trimming shortened V by 0 bases and J by 7 bases, and 15 bases separated the two germline ends. The germline CDR1 and CDR2 sequences are MNHNS and SASEGT. The CDR3 protein is CASSEADQGKGEAFF. CDR3 nucleotides: TGTGCCAGCAGTGAAGCGGATCAGGGGAAAGGTGAAGCTTTCTTT.

CDR3 sequence reads: CASSLMAAGQGYNSPLHF. In DNA, the CDR3 is TGTGCCAGCAGCTTAATGGCGGCAGGACAGGGCTATAATTCACCCCTCCACTTT. The V gene is TRBV7-3, the J gene TRBJ1-6; TRBD1 matches 8 bases. The CDR3 spans 18 residues. CDR1 SGHTA and CDR2 FQGTGA come from the germline V gene. V was pared by 1 base and J by 3 bases, with 8 bases of the junction left unmatched.

This chain joins TRBV6-1 and TRBJ1-1; no clear D. Germline V gene lookup returns CDR1 MNHNS and CDR2 SASEGT. Trimming cost V 1 base and J 7 bases, with 13 bases left between them. This CDR3 is built from 14 residues. The CDR3 DNA reads TGTGCCAGCAGTGAAGGGTTGGTCGGGAATGAAGCTTTCTTT. Translated: CASSEGLVGNEAFF.

The chain employs TRBV2 and TRBJ1-5; weak D call: TRBD1 (6 bases). Per germline, CDR1 SNHLY and CDR2 FYNNEI. Deletions cut 6 bases from V and 4 bases from J, with 13 bases between. The CDR3 contains 14 residues. The CDR3 region is CASRPGQINQPQHF. CDR3 coding DNA: TGTGCCAGCAGGCCCGGACAGATTAATCAGCCCCAGCATTTT.

The chain is built from TRBV28 and TRBJ2-5, with 9 bases identical to TRBD1. Germline V gene data show CDR1 as MDHEN and CDR2 as SYDVKM. J gave up 5 bases and V 5 bases, and 6 bases lay outside the gene matches. The CDR3 runs to 14 residues. In DNA, the CDR3 is TGTGCCAGCAGTATACAGGGGGCGAGGGAGACCCAGTACTTC. It codes for CASSIQGARETQYF.

V and J are TRBV6-1 and TRBJ1-1; D may be TRBD1 (6 bases). The ends were cut back, 4 bases at V and 6 bases at J, with 27 bases in the middle. CDR3 size: 18 residues. Germline V gene data show CDR1 as MNHNS and CDR2 as SASEGT. The CDR3 bases are TGTGCCAGCAGTGGGAAGTCGGGGCAGGCTTACTCAGGGGCTGAAGCTTTCTTT. Protein product: CASSGKSGQAYSGAEAFF.

The chain uses TRBV28 and TRBJ1-1; D unclear. This CDR3 contains 12 residues. The germline V gene has CDR1 MDHEN and CDR2 SYDVKM. The germline V and J ends were trimmed by 8 bases and 4 bases, with 11 bases remaining between them. The CDR3 sequence: CASGQGLTEAFF. In DNA form, the CDR3 reads TGTGCCAGCGGCCAAGGACTCACTGAAGCTTTCTTT.

This rearrangement joins TRBV5-1 to TRBJ1-4; possible D gene TRBD1, 5 bases. Deletions cut 4 bases from V and 6 bases from J, with 16 bases between. There are 15 residues in the CDR3. The germline V gene encodes CDR1 SGHRS and CDR2 YFSETQ. This CDR3 reads CASSRRGTEDEKLFF. For the CDR3, the DNA is TGCGCCAGCAGCCGTCGGGGGACCGAAGATGAAAAACTGTTTTTT. The full variable domain, rest sourced from reference TRBV5-1 and TRBJ1-4, is KAGVTQTPRYLIKTRGQQVTLSCSPISGHRSVSWYQQTPGQGLQFLFEYFSETQRNKGNFPGRFSGRQFSNSRSEMNVSTLELGDSALYLCASSRRGTEDEKLFFGSGTQLSVL.

V gene TRBV19 combines with J gene TRBJ1-4, with D unresolved. The V gene lost 7 bases and the J gene lost 8 bases, with 17 bases spanning the gap. Per germline, CDR1 LNHDA and CDR2 SQIVND (reference sequence). The CDR3 has 14 amino acids. The CDR3: CASTLVGSGEKLFF. The CDR3 DNA is TGTGCCAGTACCCTGGTGGGGTCGGGGGAAAAACTGTTTTTT.

The rearrangement links TRBV6-1 to TRBJ2-1; the match to TRBD2 covers 11 bases. The CDR3 has 19 residues. Germline-derived CDR1 and CDR2 are MNHNS and SASEGT. With 4 bases clipped from V and 1 base from J, the junction kept 12 bases outside the gene matches. Written as DNA, the CDR3 is TGTGCCAGCAGTGCTCGTAGGACTAGCGGGTCTCCTTCCTACAATGAGCAGTTCTTC. Translating it yields CASSARRTSGSPSYNEQFF.

This chain joins TRBV18 and TRBJ2-7; 7 nucleotides agree with TRBD2. Looked up from germline, CDR1 is KGHSH and CDR2 is LQKENI. The junction had 7 bases not matched to a gene; V was cut back by 5 bases and J by 9 bases. There are 12 residues in the CDR3. In nucleotides, the CDR3 is TGTGCCAGCTCATCCCGGGGGGAGTGGCAGTACTTC. Amino acid sequence: CASSSRGEWQYF.

The chain couples TRBV3-1 (or the pseudogene TRBV3-2) to TRBJ2-1; no reliable D call. The germline CDR1 and CDR2 sequences are LGHDT and YNNKEL (reference sequence). The CDR3 totals 14 residues. The V end lost 0 bases, the J end lost 6 bases, and 9 bases lay between the germline ends. This chain's CDR3 is CASSQELGINEQFF. CDR3 DNA: TGTGCCAGCAGCCAAGAGCTAGGCATCAATGAGCAGTTCTTC.

This clone was counted a single time. The chain joins TRBV11-2 to TRBJ1-2, with 8 bases lining up with TRBD1. J lost 8 bases, V lost 5 bases, and 13 bases had no gene match. The CDR3 covers 15 residues. Germline V lookup: CDR1 SGHAT, CDR2 FQNNGV. The CDR3 reads CASSPASQGGVGYTF. The CDR3 coding sequence is TGTGCCAGCAGCCCCGCCTCACAGGGGGGCGTGGGCTACACCTTC.

This clone was picked up a small number of times. V is TRBV14 and J is TRBJ2-5, with 8 bases matching TRBD2. This CDR3 has 15 residues. Germline CDR1 and CDR2: SGHDN and FVKESK. V lost 1 base, J lost 6 bases, and 7 bases stayed unmatched. The DNA of the CDR3 is TGTGCCAGCAGCCAAGTCAGCGGGGGTAAAAAGACCCAGTACTTC. It yields the protein CASSQVSGGKKTQYF.

The rearrangement joins TRBV3-1 (or the pseudogene TRBV3-2) to TRBJ1-1, with unresolved D. V was cut by 0 bases and J by 7 bases, with 6 bases left in between. There are 12 residues in the CDR3. Per the germline V gene, CDR1 is LGHDT and CDR2 is YNNKEL (reference sequence). CDR3 sequence: CASSQDYIEAFF. The CDR3 nucleotides are TGTGCCAGCAGCCAAGATTATATTGAAGCTTTCTTT.

This clone has just a few counts. The rearrangement uses TRBV28 and TRBJ2-2; TRBD1 matches 9 bases. CDR1 and CDR2 from the germline V gene are MDHEN and SYDVKM. The trim removed 5 bases at V and 4 bases at J, leaving 8 bases unmatched. The CDR3 consists of 16 residues. CDR3 DNA sequence: TGTGCCAGCAGTCTTTCGGGGACAGGGACCACCGGGGAGCTGTTTTTT. Its protein is CASSLSGTGTTGELFF.

This chain joins TRBV7-8 and TRBJ2-5, with D possibly TRBD2 on 5 matching bases. The CDR3 runs 14 residues. Germline V gives CDR1 SGHVS, CDR2 FQNEAQ. Trimming removed 5 bases from V and 3 bases from J, with 13 bases in between. The CDR3: CASSRDRREETQYF. CDR3 DNA sequence: TGTGCCAGCAGCCGAGACCGGCGGGAAGAGACCCAGTACTTC.

The chain joins TRBV9 to TRBJ2-3; tentatively, D is TRBD1 (5 bases). V was pared by 4 bases and J by 2 bases, with 11 bases between. This CDR3 has 14 amino acids. Germline assignment: CDR1 SGDLS and CDR2 YYNGEE. The DNA for the CDR3 is TGTGCCAGCAGCCCCCGTGGGGCCACAGATACGCAGTATTTT. Encoded protein: CASSPRGATDTQYF.

This clone was observed a single time. The chain carries TRBV5-4 and TRBJ1-2; TRBD1 might be the D (6 bases). Germline V gives CDR1 SGHNT, CDR2 YYREEE (reference sequence). This CDR3 spans 18 amino acids. Trimming pared 6 bases from V and 3 bases from J, leaving 27 bases between. The CDR3 region is CASTNRIGKSRGYYGYTF. The CDR3 region has the DNA TGTGCCAGCACCAATCGGATCGGTAAATCAAGGGGGTACTATGGCTACACCTTC.

The V call is TRBV5-8, the J call TRBJ1-6; 8 nucleotides match TRBD1. Germline-derived CDR1 and CDR2 are SGHTS and YDEGEE. J gave up 8 bases and V 0 bases, and 7 bases lay outside the gene matches. The CDR3 consists of 16 residues. The CDR3 spells CASSLDGQGPYSPLHF. Here the CDR3 DNA reads TGTGCCAGCAGCTTGGACGGACAGGGACCATATTCACCCCTCCACTTT. Drawing the rest from reference TRBV5-8 and TRBJ1-6, the complete variable domain is EAGVTQSPTHLIKTRGQQATLRCSPISGHTSVYWYQQALGLGLQFLLWYDEGEERNRGNFPPRFSGRQFPNYSSELNVNALELEDSALYLCASSLDGQGPYSPLHFGNGTRLTVT.

The V gene is TRBV2, the J gene TRBJ2-5; 12 nucleotides line up with TRBD2. Germline CDR1 is SNHLY and CDR2 is FYNNEI. This CDR3 contains 15 residues. The V gene end was trimmed by 6 bases and the J gene end by 4 bases; junction bases not matched to a gene: 6. Here the CDR3 reads CASRGPGLAGETQYF. CDR3 DNA sequence: TGTGCCAGCAGAGGGCCGGGACTAGCGGGAGAGACCCAGTACTTC.

This clone was observed a handful of times. CDR3 sequence: CASSSYYGETQYF. The CDR3, as DNA: TGCGCCAGCAGCTCCTACTACGGTGAGACCCAGTACTTC. The chain links TRBV5-1 to TRBJ2-5; D ambiguous. The V end was cut by 3 bases, the J end by 5 bases, with 11 bases between. From germline, CDR1 is SGHRS and CDR2 YFSETQ. The CDR3 extends over 13 amino acids.

This chain links TRBV7-2 with TRBJ1-2, with 7 bases fitting TRBD1. The CDR3 has 14 residues. V lost 5 bases and J lost 0; bases outside the gene matches: 3. The germline V gene encodes CDR1 SGHTA and CDR2 FQGNSA. CDR3 DNA sequence: TGTGCCAGCAGCAGAGGGACAGCTAACTATGGCTACACCTTC. It is translated as CASSRGTANYGYTF.

The chain joins TRBV11-3 to TRBJ1-6; D unresolved. The CDR3 runs to 15 residues. Looked up from germline, CDR1 is SGHNT and CDR2 is YENEEA. V shed 1 base and J shed 7 bases, with 11 bases lying between them. The CDR3 DNA is TGTGCCAGCAGCTTAGCTCCCGGCGGAAATTCACCCCTCCACTTT. Translating gives CASSLAPGGNSPLHF.

V and J are TRBV7-8 and TRBJ2-3, with 14 positions matching TRBD2. CDR3 length: 17 amino acids. Trimming took 4 bases from V and 7 from J; bases not matched to a gene: 10. Germline V CDR1 and CDR2: SGHVS, FQNEAQ. CDR3 sequence: CASSYSTGLAGGNTQYF. The CDR3 DNA follows: TGTGCCAGCAGCTATTCTACAGGACTAGCGGGGGGAAATACGCAGTATTTT. Complete variable domain (other parts from reference TRBV7-8 and TRBJ2-3): GAGVSQSPRYKVAKRGQDVALRCDPISGHVSLFWYQQALGQGPEFLTYFQNEAQLDKSGLPSDRFFAERPEGSVSTLKIQRTQQEDSAVYLCASSYSTGLAGGNTQYFGPGTRLTVL.